This T cell receptor (beta chain) was found in a study of cytomegalovirus exposure and HLA in healthy donors. Study outcomes and limitations: A previous analysis found most TCR beta V segments productive roughly 90% or roughly 30% of the time. Across donors, sequencing depth was assumed by presence/absence analyses to be roughly uniform. TCR beta V- and J-gene trimming, according to a later analysis, was linked to a missense DCLRE1C variant. What a later analysis reportedly showed was that an Asian-associated ancestry cluster had fewer N-insertions than the 666-donor mean.

In regard to this clone: Its antigen is currently unknown.

V lost 1 base to trimming and J lost 5 bases, with 6 bases between them. The V gene's germline CDR1 is SEHNR and CDR2 FQNEAQ (reference sequence). The CDR3 is made up of 13 amino acids. The PCR ran on 60 Vbeta and 13 Jbeta primers. The protocol was immunoSEQ multiplex PCR, while the TCRdb copy is restricted to in-frame clones and leaves out a portion. Here the sample spans some 120,000 clones, roughly four fifths being singletons. The TCR sequence derives from a man aged 50-59 years in good health and CMV-seronegative. The chain couples TRBV7-9 to TRBJ1-5; D is ambiguous. The sample comprised PBMCs. The chain's CDR3 is CASSLVRDQPQHF. The CDR3 DNA sequence: TGTGCCAGCAGCTTAGTGCGCGATCAGCCCCAGCATTTT.